This TCR beta chain was profiled in a study of tumor and adjacent non-tumor tissue in lung cancer. Whole-study results and caveats: Higher tumor TCR diversity was associated with shorter survival. TCR diversity was significantly greater in tumor than normal lung tissue. Normal lung showed higher cumulative top 100 clone frequency than tumor.

The CDR3 spans 16 residues. Trimming removed 0 bases at V and 7 bases at J, with 18 bases between. Germline V gene sequence: CDR1 MNHEY, CDR2 SVGAGI. RNA was extracted from bulk tissue without any cell sorting. TCRbeta libraries were built with three rounds of nested PCR, modified from ARM-PCR. Each CDR3 protein is one row after TCRdb ran MiXCR on the multiplex PCR reads. Of more than 75,000 distinct CDR3 sequences listed, nearly 70% are singletons. Regarding this clonotype: Its antigen is not known.

This chain connects TRBV6-5 to TRBJ2-5, with D maybe TRBD2 (6 bases). The source material was lung tumor tissue. The TCR comes from a woman in her 70s with non-small cell lung cancer. The CDR3, as DNA: TGTGCCAGCAGTTACTCGCTTGGGGAGGATGAAGGGACCCAGTACTTC. Amino acids: CASSYSLGEDEGTQYF.